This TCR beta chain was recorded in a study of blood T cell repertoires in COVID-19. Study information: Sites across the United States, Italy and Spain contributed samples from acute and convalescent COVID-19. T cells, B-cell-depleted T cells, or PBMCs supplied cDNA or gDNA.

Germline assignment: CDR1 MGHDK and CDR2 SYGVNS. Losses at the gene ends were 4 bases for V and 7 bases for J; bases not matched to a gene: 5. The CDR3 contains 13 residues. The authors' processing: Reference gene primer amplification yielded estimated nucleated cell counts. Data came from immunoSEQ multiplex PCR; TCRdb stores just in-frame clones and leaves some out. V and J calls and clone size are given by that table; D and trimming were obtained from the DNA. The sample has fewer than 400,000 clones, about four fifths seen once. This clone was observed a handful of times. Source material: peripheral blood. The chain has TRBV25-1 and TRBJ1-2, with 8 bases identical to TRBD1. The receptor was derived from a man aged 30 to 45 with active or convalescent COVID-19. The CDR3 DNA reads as TGTGCCAGCAGTGGAGGACAGGGTCTTGGCTACACCTTC. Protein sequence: CASSGGQGLGYTF.